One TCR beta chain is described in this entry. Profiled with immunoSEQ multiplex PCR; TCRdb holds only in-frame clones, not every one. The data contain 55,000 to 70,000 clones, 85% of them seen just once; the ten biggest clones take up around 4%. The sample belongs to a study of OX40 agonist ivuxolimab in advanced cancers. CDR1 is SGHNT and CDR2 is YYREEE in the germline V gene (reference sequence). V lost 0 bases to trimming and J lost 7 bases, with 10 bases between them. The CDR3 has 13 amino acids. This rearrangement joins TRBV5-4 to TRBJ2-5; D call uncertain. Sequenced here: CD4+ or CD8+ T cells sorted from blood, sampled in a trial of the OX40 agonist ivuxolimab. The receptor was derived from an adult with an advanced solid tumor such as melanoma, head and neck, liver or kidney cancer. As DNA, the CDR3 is TGTGCCAGCAGCTTGGATGGCGTGGGGACCCAGTACTTC. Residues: CASSLDGVGTQYF.